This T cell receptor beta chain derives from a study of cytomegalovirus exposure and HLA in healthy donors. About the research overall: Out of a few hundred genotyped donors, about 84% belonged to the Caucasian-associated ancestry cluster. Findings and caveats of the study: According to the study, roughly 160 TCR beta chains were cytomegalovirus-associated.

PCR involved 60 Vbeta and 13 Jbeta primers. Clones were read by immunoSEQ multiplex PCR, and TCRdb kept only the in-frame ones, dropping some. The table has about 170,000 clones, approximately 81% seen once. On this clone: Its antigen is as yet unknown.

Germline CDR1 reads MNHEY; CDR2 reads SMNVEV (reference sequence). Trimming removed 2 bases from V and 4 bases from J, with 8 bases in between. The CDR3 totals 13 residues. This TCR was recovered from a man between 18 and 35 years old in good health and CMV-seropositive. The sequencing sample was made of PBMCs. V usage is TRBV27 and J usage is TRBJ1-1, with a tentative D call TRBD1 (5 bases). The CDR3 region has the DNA TGTGCCAGCAGTTTACAGGGTGGCACTGAAGCTTTCTTT. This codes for CASSLQGGTEAFF.